This T cell receptor beta chain is from a study of T-cell memory formation after mild COVID-19. From germline, CDR1 is SGHAT and CDR2 FQNNGV. The CDR3 sequence is 15 residues long. Trimming at V came to 5 bases and at J to 8 bases, leaving 7 bases not matched to a gene. This clonotype appeared a few times. TCRdb called the 5' RACE reads again in MiXCR, with one record for every CDR3 protein. The data contain approximately 580,000 distinct CDR3 sequences, 20% of them seen just once; the ten biggest clones take up under 15%. This chain uses TRBV11-2 with TRBJ2-1; 12 nucleotides agree with TRBD2. The sequencing sample was made of PBMCs or a T cell subset sorted from them (not recorded which). The source is an adult woman who had mild COVID-19 (a few samples of this study predate the infection). Cell type and time point are not known. DNA for the CDR3: TGTGCCAGCAGCCCCCCGGGACTAGCGGGCCATGAGCAGTTCTTC. Its protein is CASSPPGLAGHEQFF.